This T cell receptor (beta chain) was sequenced for a study of blood T cell repertoires in COVID-19. This CDR3 spans 14 amino acids. Germline V gene lookup returns CDR1 LGHDT and CDR2 YNNKEL (reference sequence). V lost 0 bases to trimming and J lost 5 bases; unmatched junction nucleotides: 3. TCRdb's copy holds only in-frame clones and misses some; the assay was immunoSEQ multiplex PCR. The sample includes around 190,000 clones, more than 80% of them seen just once. V usage is TRBV3-1 (or the pseudogene TRBV3-2) and J usage is TRBJ2-5; TRBD2 agrees at 7 bases. This sequence was found in a woman aged 40-49 years with COVID-19, enrolled during active disease. Sequencing was performed on peripheral blood. The CDR3: CASSQEPGGETQYF. In nucleotides, the CDR3 is TGTGCCAGCAGCCAAGAACCGGGAGGCGAGACCCAGTACTTC.